This entry lists 8 T cell receptor beta chains sequenced from one sample in a study of T cell responses to AZD1222 COVID-19 vaccine. The assay was immunoSEQ multiplex PCR, and TCRdb's table has in-frame clones only and misses some. The sample holds approximately 110,000 clones, roughly 84% seen once. The material was peripheral blood, obtained on day 0 of AZD1222 vaccination. These receptors were taken from an adult in good health.

This clone occurred once. This rearrangement joins TRBV7-2 to TRBJ2-5; D unclear. This CDR3 has 15 residues. V was clipped by 2 bases and J by 5 bases, with 15 bases between them. Per germline, CDR1 SGHTA and CDR2 FQGNSA. The CDR3 DNA reads as TGTGCCAGCAGCTTAAGGGTCCGCAGAGTTGAGACCCAGTACTTC. Its translation is CASSLRVRRVETQYF.

The chain carries TRBV6-1 and TRBJ1-1, with 8 bases fitting TRBD1. CDR1 MNHNS and CDR2 SASEGT come from the germline V gene. The CDR3 spans 15 residues. V shed 3 bases and J 5 bases; nucleotides not matched to a gene: 8. Here the CDR3 reads CASSDPGGAGTEAFF. In nucleotides, the CDR3 is TGTGCCAGCAGTGACCCAGGGGGCGCAGGGACTGAAGCTTTCTTT.

This chain links TRBV6-5 with TRBJ2-7, with D tentatively TRBD1 (6 bases). The V end was cut by 5 bases, the J end by 0 bases, with 14 bases between. The length of the CDR3 is 15 residues. The germline gives CDR1 MNHEY, CDR2 SVGAGI. DNA of the CDR3: TGTGCCAGCAGTACGGGACAAGCAAGCTCCTACGAGCAGTACTTC. As protein: CASSTGQASSYEQYF.

This sequence joins TRBV6-5 and TRBJ2-7; no reliable D call. Trimming cost V 6 bases and J 3 bases, with 18 bases left between them. The CDR3 is made up of 15 amino acids. The V gene's germline CDR1 is MNHEY and CDR2 SVGAGI. The CDR3 bases are TGTGCCAGCAGCCCAGACGAAGGTCGAATCTACGAGCAGTACTTC. This translates into CASSPDEGRIYEQYF.

The chain combines TRBV7-2 with TRBJ1-2; D is undetermined. This CDR3 is 15 amino acids long. Germline V gene sequence: CDR1 SGHTA, CDR2 FQGNSA. V gave up 2 bases and J gave up 7 bases, with 17 bases separating them. CDR3 DNA: TGTGCCAGCAGCTTAAGTTTGATGGGTGACGGTGGCTACACCTTC. Protein: CASSLSLMGDGGYTF. The complete variable domain, with remaining parts taken from reference TRBV7-2 and TRBJ1-2, reads GAGVSQSPSNKVTEKGKDVELRCDPISGHTALYWYRQSLGQGLEFLIYFQGNSAPDKSGLPSDRFSAERTGGSVSTLTIQRTQQEDSAVYLCASSLSLMGDGGYTFGSGTRLTVV.

The chain employs TRBV18 and TRBJ2-2, with D perhaps matching TRBD2 (5 bases). Trimming took off 2 bases at V and 2 bases at J, with 9 bases between the two ends. The CDR3 runs to 15 residues. Germline CDR1 and CDR2: KGHSH and LQKENI. This CDR3 reads CASSPGEINTGELFF. The DNA for the CDR3 is TGTGCCAGCTCACCAGGGGAGATCAACACCGGGGAGCTGTTTTTT.

The chain carries TRBV4-2 and TRBJ1-5; no definite D call. The ends were cut back, 5 bases at V and 5 bases at J, with 7 bases in the middle. CDR1 and CDR2 from the germline V gene are LGHNA and YNFKEQ. This CDR3 spans 12 amino acids. CDR3 protein: CASSGHDQPQHF. CDR3 DNA: TGTGCCAGCAGCGGGCACGATCAGCCCCAGCATTTT.

This sequence joins TRBV30 and TRBJ2-4; D unclear. Germline V gene data show CDR1 as GTSNPN and CDR2 as SVGIG (reference sequence). Trimming took 0 bases from V and 7 from J, leaving 13 bases between them. This CDR3 has 14 amino acids. The CDR3 here is CAWSVGRSKNIQYF. CDR3 coding DNA: TGTGCCTGGAGTGTAGGCAGGTCAAAGAACATTCAGTACTTC.